One T cell receptor (beta chain) is described in this entry. Which antigen it targets is not known. No quality values exist for individual bases; no much larger clone is one base distant. This sample was taken from a study of T-cell memory formation after mild COVID-19 (TCRdb year 2021). For the study in its entirety: Most TCR sequence clusters were specific to one of the two donors. The cohort was made up of two young adult volunteers, one female and one male, who were previously healthy. Longitudinal TCRalpha and TCRbeta repertoire sequencing tracked T-cell clones expanding and contracting after mild COVID-19 in two donors. On the study overall, not on this receptor specifically: The study covered only a couple of mild cases, and larger cohorts including severe cases with pre-infection samples were considered necessary. Some responding clones were detected in pre-infection memory, suggesting pre-existing cross-reactive memory T cells joined the SARS-CoV-2 response. Contracting CD4+ clones turned up mainly in the CM and EM memory subsets, whereas EMRA was where CD8+ clones were enriched. Balanced CD4/CD8 phenotypes were observed for clones contracting from day 15 to 85, whereas a bias towards CD4+ was observed for a second wave of clones expanding from day 15 to 37. SARS-CoV-2 specificity was not confirmed for the second-wave clones peaking on day 37.

For CDR1 and CDR2, the germline V gene (reference sequence) lists GTSNPN and SVGIG. V lost 5 bases and J lost 1 base; the stretch between them is 16 bases long. The CDR3 starts with the cysteine, ends with the phenylalanine, and has 15 residues. The read is trimmed to its CDR3 DNA, 45 bases read in frame from base 1. The listed sequencing device is Illumina NovaSeq 6000. TCRalpha and TCRbeta cDNA libraries were built by 5'RACE with constant-segment primers, adding sample barcodes and unique molecular identifiers. RNA was extracted from every sample with Trizol reagent. The libraries were amplified in two PCR steps, and the second step added a second sample barcode and Illumina TruSeq adapters. The libraries were sequenced on an Illumina NovaSeq using 2 x 150 bp paired-end reads. For the original study's pipeline: Reads were demultiplexed and collapsed into UMI-guided consensus sequences with migec v1.2.7. Using mixcr v2.1.11, UMI consensuses were aligned to TRA and TRB V and J templates and then assembled into clonotypes. Expanded or contracted clonotypes were those called significant by both edgeR and NoisET, with noise models trained on biological replicates. edgeR calls used a false discovery rate-adjusted p below 0.01 and a log2 fold-change threshold of 1. As an exploratory analysis of dynamics, max-normalized trajectories of the 1000 most abundant clonotypes were examined by PCA with hierarchical clustering. The CD4 or CD8 phenotype of responding clones was assigned using the separately sequenced CD4+ and CD8+ repertoires. The public reads were reanalyzed by TCRdb: fastp trimming at Q25, MiXCR alignment, in-frame beta chains only. One record per CDR3 amino acid sequence lists the most common genes and DNA. The V and J calls were not made by the authors but by TCRdb's processing. Counted in this sample were 450,000 or so distinct CDR3 sequences; approximately 23% of them appeared once. Around 13% of the sample rests with the top ten.

Ficoll-Paque density gradient centrifugation was used to isolate PBMCs. This TCR derives from an adult woman who had mild COVID-19 (a few samples of this study predate the infection). The sample titles of this study are shuffled in the database, so cell type and time point are left out; the donor was told from shared clones. The V gene is TRBV30 and the J gene is TRBJ2-3; the D region possibly corresponds to TRBD2 (6 bases align). Sequencing was done on a sample of PBMCs or a T cell subset sorted from them (not recorded which). Here is the DNA: TGTGCCTGGTCGTTTGGGCGGGGAGGCACAGATACGCAGTATTTT. Protein translation: CAWSFGRGGTDTQYF.